This record looks at one T cell receptor beta chain sequence and its context. This clonotype has more than one count but fewer than ten. Its antigen remains unidentified. No much larger clone is present one base from it, and per-base qualities are unavailable. The TCR beta CDR3 regions were amplified from the RNA transcripts. The TCR CDR3 was subjected to a first round of RT-PCR using the HTBI primer set and the Qiagen OneStep RT-PCR kit. The libraries were constructed in a second round of multiplex PCR and then size-selected and purified. Paired-end sequencing of the libraries was performed with 100 bp reads on an Illumina HiSeq2000. In the authors' own workflow: Raw data were processed with SOAPnuke, discarding reads with adapters, uncalled bases, mean Phred below 15, or no exact constant-primer or identifier match. High-quality paired reads were merged using COPE v1.2.5, and each unique nucleotide sequence was defined as a clonotype. Clonotypes were aligned to IMGT TRBV, TRBD and TRBJ reference segments using MiTCR v1.1. Only V-J combinations with frequency above 0.0001, covering 99% to 99.2% of repertoires, were analysed. A TCS score was defined as the ratio of F50 (clonal expansion) to E x V (chaos), with BLOSUM62-based TCRdist applied between CDR3 peptides within each V-J. Welch's t-statistics and random forest reduced approximately 520 V-J features to 10 to 15, which were used in a naive Bayes classifier (R e1071). The Morisita-Horn index was used to measure how similar the thyroid and blood repertoires were. TCRdb redid the processing of the public reads, applying fastp at Q25 and MiXCR, and retained in-frame beta chains. When rows share a CDR3 protein, they turn into one entry using the most common DNA and genes. The V and J calls here are based on TCRdb, not the publication. A total of about 640,000 distinct CDR3 sequences appear in this sample, nearly 45% of them only once. The ten biggest clones cover more than 7% of the sample.

The germline ends are 17 bases apart after V is trimmed by 10 bases and J by 2 bases. Looking up the germline V gene yields CDR1 ENHRY and CDR2 SYGVKD. The CDR3 runs 14 amino acids, cysteine and phenylalanine included. Just CDR3 DNA is preserved here, 42 bases in frame from base 1. This entry belongs to a study of T cells in Graves' hyperthyroidism and ophthalmopathy (dated by TCRdb to between 2018 and 2021). Notes on the research overall: To identify TCR V-J signatures that set the groups apart, the researchers used a discovery cohort of roughly 100 patients, made up of under 50 with Graves' ophthalmopathy and about 55 with stable Graves' hyperthyroidism. Whether ophthalmopathy could be predicted prospectively was tested in an independent validation cohort made up of under 20 hyperthyroidism patients plus 17 patients who later progressed to ophthalmopathy. The 100 discovery patients were divided at random into training and test sets in a 7:3 ratio. The study also compared thyroid tissue and blood T-cell repertoires from over 5 Graves' hyperthyroidism patients. Following sampling, methimazole starting at 30 mg daily was given to hyperthyroidism patients, and high-dose intravenous methylprednisolone was given to ophthalmopathy patients. According to the paper, TCR Vbeta CDR3 sequencing was carried out on some 140 peripheral blood samples, which came from fewer than 50 ophthalmopathy, under 80 hyperthyroidism and about 17 progressor patients. Overall study outcomes, separate from this receptor: Ophthalmopathy was separated from stable hyperthyroidism by a 13 V-J signature model, with approximately 86% sensitivity and approximately 84% specificity obtained in cross-validation and 80%/75% obtained in testing. In validation, the model predicted progression to ophthalmopathy with approximately 71% sensitivity and around 72% specificity, a median of roughly seven months before onset. Blood samples also contained most of the expanded thyroid clonotypes (frequency above 0.001), which suggests that blood repertoires may reflect thyroid immune responses. No statistical method was used to fix the sample size in advance, and group allocation was not hidden from the investigators.

Exclusion was applied to patients with uncontrolled infections, other autoimmune diseases, pregnancy or lactation. Diagnoses were based on clinical symptoms, serum thyroxine and TRAb, thyroid ultrasound and orbital computed tomography. Trizol reagent was used to extract total RNA, and RNA quality was then checked on an Agilent 2100 Bioanalyzer. The sample consisted of peripheral blood or thyroid tissue (not recorded which). The chain is encoded by TRBV10-3 joined to TRBJ1-2; there is no confident call for the D gene. The source of this sequence is an adult man with Graves' disease, either hyperthyroidism or ophthalmopathy (not recorded which). The DNA reads TGTGCCAGCAGAGAACAGATGCCCAACTATGGCTACACCTTC. This codes for CASREQMPNYGYTF.